Listed below are T cell receptor beta chains from one sample, sequenced in a study of beta chain features in type 1 diabetes. Produced via immunoSEQ multiplex PCR; TCRdb's table is partial and in-frame only. The sample shows about 180,000 clones, about 13% of them seen only once. Sequencing input: central memory CD4+ T cells from blood. The source is a woman aged 18 to 35 in good health. The CDR3 runs from the conserved cysteine through the conserved F or W. A D gene is named only where the DNA matches it firmly. Clone size is given for some rows only: seen once, a few or many times, or a class if the clone is expanded.

J | D | size | V | DNA | CDR3
TRBJ2-1 | TRBD2 | NA | TRBV5-1 | TGCGCCAGCAGCTTTTGGGGGACTAGCGAGTACAATGAGCAGTTCTTC | CASSFWGTSEYNEQFF
TRBJ2-5 | NA | few | TRBV6-6 | TGTGCCAGTAACCAGGGGTTAGGATCTGTAGAGACCCAGTACTTC | CASNQGLGSVETQYF
TRBJ2-7 | NA | few | TRBV5-1 | TGCGCCAGCAGCTTGCAGGGCTACGAGCAGTACTTC | CASSLQGYEQYF
TRBJ1-2 | NA | NA | TRBV21-1 | TGTGCCAGCGGGACAGGGAGAAACTATGGCTACACCTTC | CASGTGRNYGYTF
TRBJ2-5 | NA | NA | TRBV7-2 | TGTGCCAGCAGCTGGGGCGGGGTCCAAGAGACCCAGTACTTC | CASSWGGVQETQYF
TRBJ2-7 | NA | NA | TRBV10-3 | TGTGCCATCAGTGAGTCGGCGGCCCACGAGCAGTACTTC | CAISESAAHEQYF
TRBJ1-4 | NA | many | TRBV25-1 | TGTGCCAGCAGTGATATGAATCGGGGGGCGCAGAAACTGTTTTTT | CASSDMNRGAQKLFF
TRBJ1-3 | NA | few | TRBV28 | TGTGCCAGCAGTTTAAGACAGAGGACCATATATTTT | CASSLRQRTIYF
TRBJ1-1 | NA | few | TRBV7-2 | TGTGCCAGCAGCTTCTTCAGGTACACTGAAGCTTTCTTT | CASSFFRYTEAFF
TRBJ1-5 | NA | few | TRBV7-8 | TGTGCCAGCAGCCCCTGGTGGGGGGGAAATCAGCCCCAGCATTTT | CASSPWWGGNQPQHF
TRBJ2-1 | TRBD2 | NA | TRBV10-3 | TGTGCCATCAGTGAGTCTGGCGGGAGAAGCAACAATGAGCAGTTCTTC | CAISESGGRSNNEQFF
TRBJ2-2 | NA | few | TRBV7-9 | TGTGCCAGCAGCTCCCAGGGGCCGAACACCGGGGAGCTGTTTTTT | CASSSQGPNTGELFF
TRBJ1-1 | TRBD1 | NA | TRBV7-3 | TGTGCCAGCAGCCTATTCGGACAGGGGTCCACTGAAGCTTTCTTT | CASSLFGQGSTEAFF
TRBJ1-1 | TRBD1 | NA | TRBV5-1 | TGCGCCAGCAGCATGATGGACAGGCAGAACACTGAAGCTTTCTTT | CASSMMDRQNTEAFF
TRBJ1-1 | TRBD1 | few | TRBV29-1 | TGCAGCGTATATCAGCCAGGGGGCCGGACTGAAGCTTTCTTT | CSVYQPGGRTEAFF
TRBJ2-1 | TRBD1 | few | TRBV5-8 | TGTGCCAGCAGCTTCTCGGGACAGGGGAATCCTGAGCAGTTCTTC | CASSFSGQGNPEQFF
TRBJ1-5 | NA | few | TRBV18 | TGTGCCAGCTCATCAGTAACAGGGTTCGACCAGCCCCAGCATTTT | CASSSVTGFDQPQHF
TRBJ2-1 | TRBD1 | NA | TRBV4-3 | TGCGCCAGCAGCCAAGCCCCGACAGCGGGACAGGGCAATGAGCAGTTCTTC | CASSQAPTAGQGNEQFF
TRBJ2-7 | NA | NA | TRBV5-6 | TGTGCCAGCAGCAGGGGTTTCTCCTACGAGCAGTACTTC | CASSRGFSYEQYF
TRBJ2-6 | NA | NA | TRBV27 | TGTGCCAGCAGTCCGCACCCAGGGGAGCCTGGGGCCAACGTCCTGACTTTC | CASSPHPGEPGANVLTF
TRBJ1-2 | NA | NA | TRBV21-1 | TGTGCCAGCAGCATACTCAACAGGGAAATGGCCCAGAACGATGGCTACACCTTC | CASSILNREMAQNDGYTF
TRBJ2-3 | TRBD1 | NA | TRBV13 | TGTGCCAGCAGCCGTGACAGGGCGAACACAGATACGCAGTATTTT | CASSRDRANTDTQYF
TRBJ2-2 | TRBD2 | few | TRBV9 | TGTGCCAGCAGCGAGAGGACTAGCGGGAGTTCCGGGGAGCTGTTTTTT | CASSERTSGSSGELFF
TRBJ1-1 | TRBD1 | NA | TRBV9 | TGTGCCAGCAGCGGATTAGGGACAGGGAAGACTGAAGCTTTCTTT | CASSGLGTGKTEAFF
TRBJ2-5 | NA | few | TRBV5-1 | TGCGCCAGCAGCCCAGGGGACACTCAAGAGACCCAGTACTTC | CASSPGDTQETQYF
TRBJ2-3 | NA | few | TRBV7-8 | TGTGCCAGCAGCCATAATCGGTTCGGGGGGCGAGATACGCAGTATTTT | CASSHNRFGGRDTQYF
TRBJ1-2 | NA | NA | TRBV14 | TGTGCCAGCAGCCAAGGCAGGGAAGTTCGTGGCTACACCTTC | CASSQGREVRGYTF